This T cell receptor beta chain stems from a study of blood T cell repertoires in COVID-19. Looking at the study overall: Sources were T cells, B-cell-depleted T cells, or PBMCs; the material itself was cDNA or gDNA.

In the authors' workflow: How many nucleated cells were present was estimated from reference gene primer amplification. Profiled with immunoSEQ multiplex PCR; TCRdb holds only in-frame clones, not every one. V, J and clone size derive from that table, while D and trimming were established from the DNA sequence. The sample shows some 220,000 clones, under 85% of them seen only once. The V segment lost 1 base and the J segment 8 bases; nucleotides outside the gene matches: 6. Germline CDR1 and CDR2: LGHNT and FRNRAP. The CDR3 is 15 amino acids. This TCR was recovered from a human donor in a cohort sampled during active COVID-19. The sample was peripheral blood. This sequence joins TRBV12-5 and TRBJ1-2; 11 positions agree with TRBD1. The CDR3 region has the DNA TGTGCTAGTGGTTTGGGGGACAGGGGGTTAAGGGGCTACACCTTC. It translates to CASGLGDRGLRGYTF.